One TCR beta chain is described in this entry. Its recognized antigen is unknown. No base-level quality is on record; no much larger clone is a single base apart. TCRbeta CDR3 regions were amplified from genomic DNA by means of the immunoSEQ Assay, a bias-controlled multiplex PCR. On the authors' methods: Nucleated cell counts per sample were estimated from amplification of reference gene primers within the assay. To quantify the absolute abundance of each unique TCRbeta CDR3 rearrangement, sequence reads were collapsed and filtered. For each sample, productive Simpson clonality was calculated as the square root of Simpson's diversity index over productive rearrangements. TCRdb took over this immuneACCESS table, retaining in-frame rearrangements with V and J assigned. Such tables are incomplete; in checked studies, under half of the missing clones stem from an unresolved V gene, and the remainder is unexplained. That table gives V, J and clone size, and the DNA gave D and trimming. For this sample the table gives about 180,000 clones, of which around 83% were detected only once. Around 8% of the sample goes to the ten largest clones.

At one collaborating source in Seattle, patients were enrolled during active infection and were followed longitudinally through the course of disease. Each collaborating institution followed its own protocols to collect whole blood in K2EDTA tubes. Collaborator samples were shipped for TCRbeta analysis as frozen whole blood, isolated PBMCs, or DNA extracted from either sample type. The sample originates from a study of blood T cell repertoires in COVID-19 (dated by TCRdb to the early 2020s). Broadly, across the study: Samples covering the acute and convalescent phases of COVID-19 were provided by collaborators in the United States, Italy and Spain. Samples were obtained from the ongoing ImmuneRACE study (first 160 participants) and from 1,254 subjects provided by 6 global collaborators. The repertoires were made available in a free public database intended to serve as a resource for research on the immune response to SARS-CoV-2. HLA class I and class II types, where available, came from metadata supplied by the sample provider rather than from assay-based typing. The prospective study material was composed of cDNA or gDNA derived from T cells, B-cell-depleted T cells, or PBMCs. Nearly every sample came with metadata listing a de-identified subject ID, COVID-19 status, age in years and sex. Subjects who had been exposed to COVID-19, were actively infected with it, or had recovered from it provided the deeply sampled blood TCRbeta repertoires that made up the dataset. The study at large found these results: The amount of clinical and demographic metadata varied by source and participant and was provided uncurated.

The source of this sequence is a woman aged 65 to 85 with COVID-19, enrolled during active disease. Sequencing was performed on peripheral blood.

CDR3 loop: CASSLGLARDEQFF. The DNA is TGTGCCAGCTCACTTGGACTAGCTCGGGATGAGCAGTTCTTC. The chain employs TRBV18 and TRBJ2-1; 8 junctional bases match TRBD2. Based on the germline V gene, the CDR1 and CDR2 sequences are KGHSH and LQKENI. V and J are trimmed by 4 bases and 8 bases, and the gene matches miss 7 bases of the junction. From the cysteine up to the phenylalanine, the CDR3 has a length of 14 residues. Here the CDR3 DNA is all that survives: 42 bases in frame from base 1. Supplemented by the reference TRBV18 and TRBJ2-1 proteins around the CDR3, the complete variable domain is NAGVMQNPRHLVRRRGQEARLRCSPMKGHSHVYWYRQLPEEGLKFMVYLQKENIIDESGMPKERFSAEFPKEGPSILRIQQVVRGDSAAYFCASSLGLARDEQFFGPGTRLTVL.